A selection of T cell receptor beta chains follows, all from one sample in a study of cytomegalovirus exposure and HLA in healthy donors. Here immunoSEQ multiplex PCR was the method, and the copy in TCRdb shows in-frame clones only, minus some. The table lists some 90,000 clones, approximately 79% of them singletons. The sample comprised PBMCs. These receptors were taken from a female donor in good health and CMV-seronegative. The CDR3 runs from the conserved cysteine through the conserved F or W. D genes are given only for firm matches. The size entry is marked missing in some rows and otherwise reads once, few, many or a size class.

TRBV29-1	TRBJ2-7	TRBD1	.	CSVAPGQGAGQYF	TGCAGCGTAGCGCCGGGACAGGGGGCCGGGCAGTACTTC
TRBV28	TRBJ2-1	.	.	CASVQGSSYNEQFF	TGTGCCAGCGTTCAGGGCAGCTCCTACAATGAGCAGTTCTTC
TRBV9	TRBJ2-1	TRBD1	.	CASSAGAPGTGANEQFF	TGTGCCAGCAGCGCGGGGGCCCCCGGGACAGGGGCGAATGAGCAGTTCTTC
TRBV2	TRBJ1-5	.	.	CASSEIGRGGNQPQHF	TGTGCCAGCAGTGAAATTGGGAGGGGCGGCAATCAGCCCCAGCATTTT
TRBV5-1	TRBJ1-4	TRBD1	.	CASSARTGAEEKLFF	TGCGCCAGCAGCGCCCGGACAGGGGCTGAGGAAAAACTGTTTTTT
TRBV6-6	TRBJ1-1	.	.	CASSYSRERADTEAFF	TGTGCCAGCAGTTACTCGAGGGAGAGGGCGGACACTGAAGCTTTCTTT
TRBV11-2	TRBJ2-1	TRBD2	.	CASQSPTSGSGFGQFF	TGTGCCAGCCAGAGCCCGACTAGCGGGAGCGGGTTTGGGCAGTTCTTC
TRBV9	TRBJ2-1	TRBD2	.	CASSVVSGGAGEQFF	TGTGCCAGCAGCGTAGTGAGCGGGGGGGCCGGGGAGCAGTTCTTC
TRBV10-3	TRBJ2-1	TRBD1	.	CATGTGYGNEQFF	TGTGCCACCGGGACAGGGTACGGGAATGAGCAGTTCTTC
TRBV2	TRBJ2-6	TRBD1	few	CASSELGQALGANVLTF	TGTGCCAGCAGTGAACTCGGACAGGCGCTGGGGGCCAACGTCCTGACTTTC
TRBV5-6	TRBJ2-7	.	.	CASSLRRAEQYF	TGTGCCAGCAGCTTGAGGAGGGCCGAGCAGTACTTC
TRBV11-2	TRBJ2-7	TRBD2	once	CASSSGGYEQYF	TGTGCCAGCAGCTCCGGGGGGTACGAGCAGTACTTC
TRBV5-1	TRBJ2-3	.	.	CASSIAQGQDTQYF	TGCGCCAGCAGCATCGCCCAGGGGCAGGATACGCAGTATTTT
TRBV28	TRBJ1-1	.	.	CASPWGRMNTEAFF	TGTGCCAGCCCCTGGGGGCGCATGAACACTGAAGCTTTCTTT
TRBV20-1	TRBJ2-1	.	.	CSARPYNEQFF	TGCAGTGCAAGACCTTACAATGAGCAGTTCTTC
TRBV6-5	TRBJ1-1	.	.	CASSYSEAHNTEAFF	TGTGCCAGCAGTTACTCTGAAGCTCACAACACTGAAGCTTTCTTT
TRBV4-2	TRBJ2-7	TRBD1	.	CASSQDWQGRGRVEQYF	TGTGCCAGCAGCCAAGACTGGCAGGGCAGGGGGCGAGTCGAGCAGTACTTC
TRBV10-1	TRBJ1-4	.	few	CASRAGAHVKSSEKLFF	TGCGCCAGCAGGGCAGGGGCGCACGTTAAGTCAAGTGAAAAACTGTTTTTT
TRBV28	TRBJ1-2	.	once	CASSFQRLYGYTF	TGTGCCAGCAGTTTCCAGAGACTTTATGGCTACACCTTC
TRBV10-3	TRBJ1-2	.	.	CAIRKEGSDYGYTF	TGTGCCATCAGAAAGGAGGGTTCGGACTATGGCTACACCTTC
TRBV7-9	TRBJ2-3	TRBD2	.	CASSGTSGGASTDTQYF	TGTGCCAGCTCCGGGACTAGCGGGGGGGCCTCCACAGATACGCAGTATTTT
TRBV6-5	TRBJ2-1	.	.	CASSYSVDENEQFF	TGTGCCAGCAGTTACTCGGTAGATGAGAATGAGCAGTTCTTC
TRBV19	TRBJ1-2	.	.	CASSMTERWYGYTF	TGTGCCAGTAGTATGACAGAGCGATGGTATGGCTACACCTTC
TRBV15	TRBJ1-5	.	.	CATSPQPGSNQPQHF	TGTGCCACCAGCCCCCAACCGGGGAGCAATCAGCCCCAGCATTTT
TRBV6-1	TRBJ1-5	.	.	CASSEAETWIHQPQHF	TGTGCCAGCAGTGAAGCAGAGACATGGATCCATCAGCCCCAGCATTTT
TRBV7-9	TRBJ2-4	.	.	CASSLDGQGGNIQYF	TGTGCCAGCAGCTTAGACGGTCAGGGTGGGAACATTCAGTACTTC
TRBV25-1	TRBJ2-1	.	.	CASSEAGSYNEQFF	TGTGCCAGCAGTGAGGCCGGGTCCTACAATGAGCAGTTCTTC